The next 4 T cell receptor beta chains were all read from a single sample in a study of T cell clonality in common variable immunodeficiency (dated by TCRdb to the mid-2010s). Here is what the overall study found, with its caveats: CVID TCRbeta sequences were reported to have fewer deletions and N-nucleotide insertions and to lack highly modified clones with 13 or more V deletions.

Their antigens are not known. Libraries were made using the immunoSEQ multiplex PCR assay. TCRdb took this table from immuneACCESS and kept in-frame rearrangements with V and J called. Such tables lack part of the clones; where checked against another copy, unresolved V genes explain under half of the gap, and the rest is unexplained. The table notes tens of thousands of clones here, none of them singletons. Approximately 2% of the sample is taken by the ten largest. Input material: peripheral blood mononuclear cells. These receptors originate from a human donor with common variable immunodeficiency.

At least ten counts were recorded for this clone. Read coverage stops 3 residues before the CDR3 terminus; the germline J gene supplies the remainder. The J gene is TRBJ2-7, the V gene TRBV2, with 8 bases lining up with TRBD1. Germline assignment: CDR1 SNHLY and CDR2 FYNNEI. CDR3 length: 12 amino acids. V trimming: 10 bases; J trimming: 6 bases; junction bases outside the gene matches: 8. The sequenced CDR3 bases are TGTGCCACCTCCAGGGGGCCGGGCGAG. Protein: CATSRGPGE. In full, the CDR3 reads CATSRGPGEQYF. Variable domain in full (rest from reference TRBV2 and TRBJ2-7): EPEVTQTPSHQVTQMGQEVILRCVPISNHLYFYWYRQILGQKVEFLVSFYNNEISEKSEIFDDQFSVERPDGSNFTLKIRSTKLEDSAMYFCATSRGPGEQYFGPGTRLTVT.

In its sample, this clone was seen many times. The read halts 3 residues ahead of the CDR3 end, with the missing end drawn from the germline J gene. V usage is TRBV23-1 and J usage is TRBJ1-5, with a possible D match to TRBD1 (6 bases). TRBV23-1 is an open reading frame whose function is uncertain. The CDR3 has 17 amino acids. Trimming left V 7 bases short and J 5 bases short, with 24 bases between. The CDR3 loop is CASISGQGRFRDQPQHF. Partial CDR3 DNA: TGCGCCAGCATATCCGGGCAGGGGCGGTTTCGGGATCAGCCC.

This clone was detected ten times or more. Read coverage stops 3 residues before the CDR3 terminus; the germline J gene supplies the remainder. This sequence joins TRBV19 and TRBJ2-5; TRBD2 agrees at 11 bases. The germline CDR1 and CDR2 sequences are LNHDA and SQIVND (reference sequence). The V segment lost 10 bases and the J segment 5 bases; nucleotides outside the gene matches: 9. CDR3 length: 14 amino acids. CDR3 DNA, as far as it was read: TGTGCCACCTGTAGCGGGGGGGCCTGTGAGACC. Translation: CATCSGGACET. From start to end, the CDR3 is CATCSGGACETQYF.

This clone was recorded many times. The read is 3 residues too short to cover the CDR3 end, so that end is filled in from the germline J gene. The chain carries TRBV5-4 and TRBJ2-1, with TRBD2 identical over 7 bases. With 2 bases clipped from V and 1 base from J, the junction kept 3 bases outside the gene matches. The length of the CDR3 is 15 residues. CDR1 is SGHNT and CDR2 is YYREEE in the germline V gene (reference sequence). This CDR3 is CASSFQRGSYNEQFF. The CDR3 bases that were read are TGTGCCAGCAGCTTCCAGCGGGGATCCTACAATGAG.